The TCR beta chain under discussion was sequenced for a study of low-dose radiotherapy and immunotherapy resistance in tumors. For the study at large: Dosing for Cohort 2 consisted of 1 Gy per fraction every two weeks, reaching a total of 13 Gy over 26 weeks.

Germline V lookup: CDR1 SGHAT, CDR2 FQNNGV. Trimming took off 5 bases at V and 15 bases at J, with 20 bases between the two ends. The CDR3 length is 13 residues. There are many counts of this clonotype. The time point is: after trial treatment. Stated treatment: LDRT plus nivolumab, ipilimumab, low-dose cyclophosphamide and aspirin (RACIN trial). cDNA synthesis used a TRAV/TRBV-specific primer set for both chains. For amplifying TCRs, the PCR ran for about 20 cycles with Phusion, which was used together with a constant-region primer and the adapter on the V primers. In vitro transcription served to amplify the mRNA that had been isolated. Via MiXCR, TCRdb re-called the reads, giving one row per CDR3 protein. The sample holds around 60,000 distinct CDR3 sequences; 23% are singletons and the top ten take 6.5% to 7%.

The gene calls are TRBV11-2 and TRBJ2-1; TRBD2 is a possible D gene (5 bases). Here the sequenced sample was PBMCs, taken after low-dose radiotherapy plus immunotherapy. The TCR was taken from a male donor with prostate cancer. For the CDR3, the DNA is TGTGCCAGCAGCCCTGGAAATAGCGCGACGGCGTTCTTC. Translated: CASSPGNSATAFF.